Listed below are T cell receptor beta chains from one sample, sequenced in a study of blood T cell repertoires in COVID-19. Only in-frame clones appear in the TCRdb table, and some are missing; sequencing was by immunoSEQ multiplex PCR. The table has 35,000 to 55,000 clones, around 87% seen once. Material: peripheral blood. The receptors originated from a human donor in a cohort sampled during active COVID-19. The CDR3 runs from the conserved cysteine through the conserved F or W. A D gene is named only where the DNA matches it firmly. Size is stated for part of the rows, as once, few or many counts, or as a class when the clone is expanded.

V: TRBV5-4
J: TRBJ1-2
size: NA
D: TRBD1
DNA: TGTGCCAGCAGCTTTGATCACCAGGGGGGTGGCTACACCTTC
CDR3: CASSFDHQGGGYTF

V: TRBV6-5
J: TRBJ2-7
size: NA
D: TRBD2
DNA: TGTGCCAGCATCCATAGCGGGAGGTTCTACGAGCAGTACTTC
CDR3: CASIHSGRFYEQYF

V: TRBV11-2
J: TRBJ2-7
size: NA
D: TRBD1
DNA: TGTGCCAGCAGCCTAAAAACCGGGACAGGGGGATGGGAGCAGTACTTC
CDR3: CASSLKTGTGGWEQYF

V: TRBV6-4
J: TRBJ2-7
size: NA
D: TRBD1
DNA: TGTGCCAGCAGGGACCAGGAGGACAGGGGTGACTACGAGCAGTACTTC
CDR3: CASRDQEDRGDYEQYF

V: TRBV7-2
J: TRBJ2-2
size: NA
D: TRBD2
DNA: TGTGCCAGCAGCCCACAACCGGGACTAGCGGGAGGTGGGGAGCTGTTTTTT
CDR3: CASSPQPGLAGGGELFF

V: TRBV28
J: TRBJ2-4
size: NA
D: NA
DNA: TGTGCCAGCAGGAAGGGGGACGACCTAGCCAAAAACATTCAGTACTTC
CDR3: CASRKGDDLAKNIQYF

V: TRBV5-6
J: TRBJ2-4
size: NA
D: NA
DNA: TGTGCCAGCAGCCCCGGGGGAGCCAAAAACATTCAGTACTTC
CDR3: CASSPGGAKNIQYF

V: TRBV6-5
J: TRBJ2-7
size: NA
D: NA
DNA: TGTGCCAGCAGTTTGGCCAGGGCCTACGAGCAGTACTTC
CDR3: CASSLARAYEQYF

V: TRBV11-2
J: TRBJ2-7
size: NA
D: NA
DNA: TGTGCCAGCAGCGTACGGGACTCCGAGTTCCGTGAGCAGTACTTC
CDR3: CASSVRDSEFREQYF

V: TRBV19
J: TRBJ2-1
size: NA
D: TRBD2
DNA: TGTGCCAGTGCCGGGGAGGGCCAATGGAATGAGCAGTTCTTC
CDR3: CASAGEGQWNEQFF

V: TRBV7-8
J: TRBJ2-3
size: NA
D: NA
DNA: TGTGCCAGCAGCCGGACTAGCACAGATACGCAGTATTTT
CDR3: CASSRTSTDTQYF

V: TRBV7-8
J: TRBJ2-7
size: NA
D: TRBD1
DNA: TGTGCCAGTGGAGACAGGGGGACTCTCTACGAGCAGTACTTC
CDR3: CASGDRGTLYEQYF

V: TRBV7-3
J: TRBJ2-1
size: NA
D: TRBD1
DNA: TGTGCCAGCAGCTGGACCGGGACAGGGGATGAGCAGTTCTTC
CDR3: CASSWTGTGDEQFF

V: TRBV6-2/TRBV6-3
J: TRBJ1-1
size: NA
D: NA
DNA: TGTGCCAGCAGTTACCTCCGGGTGAACACTGAAGCTTTCTTT
CDR3: CASSYLRVNTEAFF

V: TRBV5-1
J: TRBJ1-6
size: NA
D: TRBD1
DNA: TGCGCCAGCAGCAACAGGGGGGAGGAGAATTCACCCCTCCACTTT
CDR3: CASSNRGEENSPLHF

V: TRBV7-7
J: TRBJ2-5
size: NA
D: NA
DNA: TGTGCCAGCAGCTTAGGTGGTAGCTTTCGCGAGACCCAGTACTTC
CDR3: CASSLGGSFRETQYF

V: TRBV23-1
J: TRBJ1-1
size: NA
D: NA
DNA: TGCGCCAGCAGTCGGGGCAGGAGAACTGAAGCTTTCTTT
CDR3: CASSRGRRTEAFF

V: TRBV29-1
J: TRBJ2-7
size: NA
D: TRBD2
DNA: TGCAGCGTTGTGCCGGGAGGGTCCTACGAGCAGTACTTC
CDR3: CSVVPGGSYEQYF

V: TRBV7-8
J: TRBJ2-7
size: NA
D: TRBD2
DNA: TGTGCCAGCAGCTTGGAATCCGGGACTAGCGTTTCCTACGAGCAGTACTTC
CDR3: CASSLESGTSVSYEQYF

V: TRBV4-1
J: TRBJ2-5
size: NA
D: NA
DNA: TGCGCCAGCAGCCAAGATGGCCCCGCTCTAGGGGGAGAGACCCAGTACTTC
CDR3: CASSQDGPALGGETQYF

V: TRBV2
J: TRBJ1-5
size: NA
D: NA
DNA: TGTGCCAGCAGTGAAAGAAGCACCCGCAATCAGCCCCAGCATTTT
CDR3: CASSERSTRNQPQHF

V: TRBV4-1
J: TRBJ2-3
size: NA
D: NA
DNA: TGCGCCAGCAGCCCCCTACAGGGCACAGATACGCAGTATTTT
CDR3: CASSPLQGTDTQYF

V: TRBV6-6
J: TRBJ1-4
size: NA
D: TRBD1
DNA: TGTGCCAGCAGAGACCCAGGGGGCATTAATGAAAAACTGTTTTTT
CDR3: CASRDPGGINEKLFF

V: TRBV4-3
J: TRBJ1-5
size: NA
D: TRBD1
DNA: TGCGCCAGCAGCCAAGGGACAGGGTCCGGTCAGCCCCAGCATTTT
CDR3: CASSQGTGSGQPQHF

V: TRBV5-1
J: TRBJ1-1
size: NA
D: TRBD1
DNA: TGCGCCAGCAGCAATCCCGGGACAGGGTTTGAAGCTTTCTTT
CDR3: CASSNPGTGFEAFF

V: TRBV5-1
J: TRBJ2-7
size: NA
D: TRBD1
DNA: TGCGCCAGCAGCATAGCCGGGACAGTCTACGAGCAGTACTTC
CDR3: CASSIAGTVYEQYF

V: TRBV27
J: TRBJ2-2
size: once
D: NA
DNA: TGTGCCAGCAGTTTCCTCTCCTTCGGCACCGGGGAGCTGTTTTTT
CDR3: CASSFLSFGTGELFF

V: TRBV29-1
J: TRBJ2-3
size: NA
D: TRBD1
DNA: TGCAGCGTTGAAGATCTGGGTCAGGGGGTGTCGGATACGCAGTATTTT
CDR3: CSVEDLGQGVSDTQYF

V: TRBV19
J: TRBJ1-4
size: NA
D: NA
DNA: TGTGCCAGTAGTATCTCGATGGGCAGGATGACTAATGAAAAACTGTTTTTT
CDR3: CASSISMGRMTNEKLFF

V: TRBV7-2
J: TRBJ2-7
size: NA
D: TRBD2
DNA: TGTGCCAGCAGCTTGGGGGGGGTGGGTTCTATTTACGAGCAGTACTTC
CDR3: CASSLGGVGSIYEQYF

V: TRBV18
J: TRBJ2-5
size: NA
D: TRBD2
DNA: TGTGCCAGCTCACCCGGGACTAAAGAGACCCAGTACTTC
CDR3: CASSPGTKETQYF

V: TRBV7-8
J: TRBJ2-3
size: NA
D: TRBD2
DNA: TGTGCCAGCAGAACCGGGGGGGCAGATACGCAGTATTTT
CDR3: CASRTGGADTQYF

V: TRBV4-1
J: TRBJ2-1
size: NA
D: TRBD2
DNA: TGCGCCAGCAGCTCCCAGCGGGATCCCCGTCGGGATGAGCAGTTCTTC
CDR3: CASSSQRDPRRDEQFF

V: TRBV7-8
J: TRBJ1-2
size: NA
D: NA
DNA: TGTGCCAGCAGCTTAACTGCGGGCGCCTACACCTTC
CDR3: CASSLTAGAYTF

V: TRBV28
J: TRBJ2-5
size: NA
D: TRBD1
DNA: TGTGCCAGCAGTACGGACAGGGTTAGAGAGACCCAGTACTTC
CDR3: CASSTDRVRETQYF